A selection of T cell receptor beta chains follows, all from one sample in a study of beta chain features in type 1 diabetes. Assay: immunoSEQ multiplex PCR; the TCRdb copy retains only in-frame clones and omits some. The sample includes 350,000 to 450,000 clones, around an eighth of them seen just once. The specimen was naive CD4+ T cells from blood. All receptors come from a woman between 18 and 29 years old with type 1 diabetes. Each CDR3 is given with its conserved first and last residue. Each record gives: clone size, V gene, D gene, J gene, CDR3 DNA, CDR3 protein. The D gene is left open where the match is weak. A row's size may be missing; if present it is once, few, many or a size class.

.	TRBV9	TRBD2	TRBJ2-7	TGTGCCAGCAGCGCTACTAGCGGGAGGTTCTCCTACGAGCAGTACTTC	CASSATSGRFSYEQYF
.	TRBV11-3	.	TRBJ1-2	TGTGCCAGCAGCTTCCGGGGGTTCGGCTACACCTTC	CASSFRGFGYTF
few	TRBV4-2	.	TRBJ1-5	TGTGCCAGCAGACAGGGTAATCAGCCCCAGCATTTT	CASRQGNQPQHF
few	TRBV11-2	.	TRBJ2-1	TGTGCCAGCAGTCCCATAGCCTGGTTCTACAATGAGCAGTTCTTC	CASSPIAWFYNEQFF
.	TRBV5-4	.	TRBJ2-5	TGTGCCAGCAGCTTGGGGACAAAGAACCAAGAGACCCAGTACTTC	CASSLGTKNQETQYF
few	TRBV9	TRBD2	TRBJ2-1	TGTGCCAGCAGCTCATGGACTAGCGGGGCCTACAATGAGCAGTTCTTC	CASSSWTSGAYNEQFF
.	TRBV7-2	.	TRBJ2-3	TGTGCCAGCAGCTTAACAGGGTGGAATACGCAGTATTTT	CASSLTGWNTQYF
.	TRBV7-9	TRBD1	TRBJ1-2	TGTGCCAGCGGTCCCACAGGGGCCTACACCTTC	CASGPTGAYTF
few	TRBV7-2	TRBD2	TRBJ2-5	TGTGCCAGCAGCTTAGGTTGGGGGGGGAAGACCCAGTACTTC	CASSLGWGGKTQYF
.	TRBV19	TRBD2	TRBJ2-3	TGTGCCAGTAGTTCGCCCCAGGGACTACCCATCTCGGCGCAGTATTTT	CASSSPQGLPISAQYF
few	TRBV7-9	.	TRBJ2-3	TGTGCCAGCAGCTTATCGGGAGTTAGCACAGATACGCAGTATTTT	CASSLSGVSTDTQYF
.	TRBV28	.	TRBJ1-1	TGTGCCAGCATCTCCTGGGGACTGCAGAACACTGAAGCTTTCTTT	CASISWGLQNTEAFF
few	TRBV29-1	TRBD2	TRBJ2-2	TGCAGCGTTGTCGGGGGGTCGAACACCGGGGAGCTGTTTTTT	CSVVGGSNTGELFF
few	TRBV5-4	.	TRBJ2-3	TGTGCCAGCAGCACTACAGAACTAGTAACAGATACGCAGTATTTT	CASSTTELVTDTQYF
few	TRBV5-4	.	TRBJ1-5	TGTGCCAGCAGCCAGGATAATCAGCCCCAGCATTTT	CASSQDNQPQHF
few	TRBV11-2	TRBD1	TRBJ1-2	TGTGCCAGCAGTCCGACAGGGCGGAATGGCTACACCTTC	CASSPTGRNGYTF
.	TRBV7-9	.	TRBJ1-6	TGTGCCAGCAGCGTACCGGGAATTAAGGATTCACCCCTCCACTTT	CASSVPGIKDSPLHF
few	TRBV15	.	TRBJ2-5	TGTGCCACCAGCAGAGATGAGGGTCCAGAGACCCAGTACTTC	CATSRDEGPETQYF
.	TRBV2	.	TRBJ2-1	TGTGCCAGCAGTGAACGCCAGGTCCTCTACAATGAGCAGTTCTTC	CASSERQVLYNEQFF
.	TRBV29-1	.	TRBJ2-1	TGCAGCGCCGCCTACAATGAGCAGTTCTTC	CSAAYNEQFF
.	TRBV18	.	TRBJ1-4	TGTGCCAGCTCACCATTTTGGGAGTTTAATGAAAAACTGTTTTTT	CASSPFWEFNEKLFF
few	TRBV2	TRBD1	TRBJ2-5	TGTGCCAGCCCGACAGGGTCTAGTGGGACCCAGTACTTC	CASPTGSSGTQYF
.	TRBV6-6	TRBD1	TRBJ1-6	TGTGCCAGCAGGGGGACAGGGGATTCACCCCTCCACTTT	CASRGTGDSPLHF
.	TRBV11-2	TRBD1	TRBJ2-2	TGTGCCAGCACCAGTAACCGGGACAGGGTGGACGGGGAGCTGTTTTTT	CASTSNRDRVDGELFF
few	TRBV5-4	.	TRBJ2-2	TGTGCCAGCAGGACAGATCTCACCGGGGAGCTGTTTTTT	CASRTDLTGELFF
.	TRBV10-3	.	TRBJ1-2	TGTGCCATCAGTGGGGGAGGGGTTGGTTATGGCTACACCTTC	CAISGGGVGYGYTF
.	TRBV19	TRBD2	TRBJ2-5	TGTGCCAGTAGAAAACTAGCGGGGGGCCAAGAGACCCAGTACTTC	CASRKLAGGQETQYF
few	TRBV7-2	.	TRBJ2-7	TGTGCCAGCAGCTCCTCAGGGTTAGTCTACGAGCAGTACTTC	CASSSSGLVYEQYF
.	TRBV5-1	.	TRBJ1-1	TGCGCCAGCAGCTTGCGTAGTACGGGGAACACTGAAGCTTTCTTT	CASSLRSTGNTEAFF
few	TRBV11-2	.	TRBJ2-3	TGTGCCAGCAGCTTAGCAGCGTTGTCAGATACGCAGTATTTT	CASSLAALSDTQYF
few	TRBV29-1	TRBD1	TRBJ1-2	TGCAGCGTTCCGACAGGGGGAAACTATGGCTACACCTTC	CSVPTGGNYGYTF
few	TRBV29-1	.	TRBJ2-6	TGCAGCACAATAAGCTCTGGGGCCAACGTCCTGACTTTC	CSTISSGANVLTF
few	TRBV7-8	.	TRBJ2-1	TGTGCCAGCAGCTTAGTGTCCAGATGGTTGGATGAGCAGTTCTTC	CASSLVSRWLDEQFF
.	TRBV19	.	TRBJ2-7	TGTGCCAGTAGTATACGACAGGACTACGAGCAGTACTTC	CASSIRQDYEQYF
.	TRBV6-1	TRBD1	TRBJ2-7	TGTGCCAGCAGGGGGAGACGGGACAGGGTCTCGGAGTACTTC	CASRGRRDRVSEYF
.	TRBV9	.	TRBJ1-2	TGTGCCAGCAGCCCCGGAGGGGCGGTTAACTATGGCTACACCTTC	CASSPGGAVNYGYTF
few	TRBV27	TRBD2	TRBJ2-1	TGTGCCAGCAGTATTATGGGACTAGCGGGCGACAATGAGCAGTTCTTC	CASSIMGLAGDNEQFF
.	TRBV9	.	TRBJ2-7	TGTGCCAGCAGCGTATCCCCCCAGCCGGGGGAGCAGTACTTC	CASSVSPQPGEQYF
few	TRBV10-3	TRBD2	TRBJ2-7	TGTGCCATCAGTGAGCCCGGACTAGCGGGGGCCTACGAGCAGTACTTC	CAISEPGLAGAYEQYF
few	TRBV4-3	.	TRBJ1-1	TGCGCCAGCAGCCATAATACCGGGAGCACTGAAGCTTTCTTT	CASSHNTGSTEAFF
.	TRBV5-6	.	TRBJ2-7	TGTGCCAGCAGCTTGGGAACGACAGGTATCTCCTACGAGCAGTACTTC	CASSLGTTGISYEQYF
.	TRBV7-9	.	TRBJ1-2	TGTGCCAGCAGCCCGCCGTGGGGGGGGGCAGGAGGCTACACCTTC	CASSPPWGGAGGYTF
few	TRBV9	TRBD1	TRBJ1-2	TGTGCCAGCAGCGCGACAGGGCGGAAAGGGACCTATGGCTACACCTTC	CASSATGRKGTYGYTF
few	TRBV5-1	TRBD1	TRBJ2-7	TGCGCCAGCAGACAGGGGAAAGGCGAGCAGTACTTC	CASRQGKGEQYF
.	TRBV18	TRBD2	TRBJ2-3	TGTGCCAGCTCACCACCTAGCGGGAGCACAGATACGCAGTATTTT	CASSPPSGSTDTQYF